This section outlines one T cell receptor beta chain sequence together with its context. Its antigen is as yet unknown. This sample is part of a study of cytomegalovirus exposure and HLA in healthy donors. Study-wide findings and caveats: Published work reported that the classifier diagnosed cytomegalovirus status with high specificity and sensitivity. Specific recognition of CMV antigens was confirmed in vitro for three chains (all CMV-associated). That first-cohort TCR clusters tended to co-occur in the 120 or so validation repertoires was found in a later analysis.

Produced via immunoSEQ multiplex PCR; TCRdb's table is partial and in-frame only. The table has 100,000 to 150,000 clones, around 94% seen once. The donors were part of the validation cohort, which consisted of roughly 110 subjects and was separate from the first cohort of 666 subjects. This CDR3 contains 11 residues. Per germline, CDR1 DFQATT and CDR2 SNEGSKA (reference sequence). Trimming shortened V by 6 bases and J by 5 bases, and 9 bases separated the two germline ends. This TCR came from a young woman in good health and CMV-seronegative. This chain connects TRBV20-1 to TRBJ2-3, with TRBD2 as a possible D gene (5 bases). Input material: PBMCs. Here the CDR3 reads CSATSGDTQYF. Written as DNA, the CDR3 is TGCAGTGCGACGAGCGGAGATACGCAGTATTTT.